This T cell receptor beta chain stems from a study of cytomegalovirus exposure and HLA in healthy donors. The CDR3 spans 15 residues. V gave up 0 bases and J gave up 2 bases; unmatched junction bases: 3. The germline V gene has CDR1 SGDLS and CDR2 YYNGEE. 60 Vbeta and 13 Jbeta primers were used in PCR. Libraries were prepared by immunoSEQ multiplex PCR; TCRdb keeps only in-frame clonotypes and omits some of them. The profile shows 65,000 to 100,000 clones, more than 60% of them singletons. Material for sequencing was PBMCs. V gene TRBV9 combines with J gene TRBJ1-1; 8 bases are shared with TRBD1. The sequence derives from a man between 35 and 55 years old in good health and CMV-seronegative. CDR3 sequence: CASSVAQGANTEAFF. The CDR3 nucleotides are TGTGCCAGCAGCGTAGCTCAGGGGGCCAACACTGAAGCTTTCTTT.